The 2 T cell receptor beta chains presented below share a single source sample, sequenced in a study of T cells in Graves' hyperthyroidism and ophthalmopathy. Amplified regions were TCR beta CDR3 sequences from RNA transcripts. HTBI primers were the set used in a first-round RT-PCR of the TCR CDR3. TCRdb re-derived calls from the multiplex PCR reads in MiXCR, one entry per CDR3 protein. This table has around 690,000 distinct CDR3 sequences, approximately 15% appearing once. Sequenced sample: blood. The receptors stem from a man aged 45-65 years with Graves' hyperthyroidism.

This clonotype came up a few times. This chain connects TRBV9 to TRBJ1-2; D might be TRBD1 (6 bases). The CDR3 has 14 amino acids. V was cut by 0 bases and J by 5 bases, with 11 bases left in between. Germline CDR1 SGDLS, CDR2 YYNGEE. The CDR3 loop reads CASSVAGQGYGYTF. The CDR3 DNA is TGTGCCAGCAGCGTAGCTGGGCAGGGGTATGGCTACACCTTC.

This clonotype has ten or more counts. This chain links TRBV7-9 with TRBJ2-7; TRBD1 matches at 10 bases. CDR1 SEHNR and CDR2 FQNEAQ come from the germline V gene (reference sequence). V shed 0 bases, J shed 5 bases, and the junction held 7 bases outside the gene matches. The CDR3 runs to 16 residues. CDR3 sequence (DNA): TGTGCCAGCAGCTTAGCGTGGAGACAGGGGGCCAACGAGCAGTACTTC. It yields the protein CASSLAWRQGANEQYF.